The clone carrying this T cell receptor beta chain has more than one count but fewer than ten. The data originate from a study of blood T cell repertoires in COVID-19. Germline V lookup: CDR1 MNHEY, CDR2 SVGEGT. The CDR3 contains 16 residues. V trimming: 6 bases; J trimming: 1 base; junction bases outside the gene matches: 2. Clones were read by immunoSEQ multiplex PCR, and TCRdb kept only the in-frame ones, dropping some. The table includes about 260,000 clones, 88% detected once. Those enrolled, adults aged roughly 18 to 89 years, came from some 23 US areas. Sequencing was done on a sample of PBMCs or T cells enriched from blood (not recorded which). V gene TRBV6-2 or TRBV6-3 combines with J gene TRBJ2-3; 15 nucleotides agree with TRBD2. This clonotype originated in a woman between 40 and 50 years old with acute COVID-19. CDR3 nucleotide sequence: TGTGCCAGCAGCTGGACTAGCGGGAGGGGCACAGATACGCAGTATTTT. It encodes CASSWTSGRGTDTQYF.